Given below is one TCR beta chain in context. Its antigen is still unknown. Base qualities were left out, and no much larger clone turns up one base away. At the junction V is shortened by 6 bases and J by 0 bases, with 8 bases in between. The CDR3 has 13 amino acids, counting the end cysteine and phenylalanine. Only the CDR3 portion is preserved as DNA: 39 bases, with reading frame beginning at the first base. Reading the germline V gene gives CDR1 SQVTM and CDR2 ANQGSEA. The data stem from a study of identifying expanded T cells in peripheral blood (dated by TCRdb to about 2019). Regarding the complete study: Four technical replicates, made by sequencing separate aliquots from the same pool of genomic DNA, were compared pairwise.

Overall results and qualifications from the work: Across all healthy-donor time intervals, the beta-binomial model significantly lowered both the number of clones called differentially abundant and the false-positive rate. It was expected by the authors that biological variance in healthy repertoires might increase further over much longer intervals, such as months to years. Approximately 1.2 differentially abundant clones were flagged by the binomial model between technical replicates, whereas about 16 and 20 were flagged over around two weeks and four weeks, respectively. In all healthy donors, the variance in clone template counts between samples taken around 2 weeks apart rose significantly as total template count increased.

During the collection period, no infections or other immune events were recorded for the healthy donors. Blood repertoires from healthy donors were used as a training cohort for calibrating time-dependent variance in a beta-binomial model of differential abundance of T-cell clones. The training cohort was composed of roughly 10 healthy donors, 3 female and 7 male. The donors were between roughly 29 and 70 years old, with an average age of roughly 40 years. Whole blood, obtained from a commercial supplier, was collected from each healthy donor at three time points spaced roughly 14 days apart. Genomic DNA was extracted from unsorted whole blood for immunosequencing. The immunoSEQ Assay, which relies on bias-controlled multiplex PCR amplification of genomic DNA, was used to profile TCRbeta CDR3 regions. The authors' pipeline ran thus. To quantify the absolute abundance of each unique TCRbeta CDR3 region, the sequences were collapsed and filtered. Differential abundance was tested with a binomial (Fisher-equivalent) model and with a beta-binomial model adding time-dependent variance fitted from healthy donors. Clones with fewer than 5 combined templates were excluded, and clones with Benjamini-Hochberg FDR below 0.01 were called differentially abundant. Using the form v = (b*log(k)+a)^2, the beta-binomial variance was modeled as a function of the total template count across the two samples. TCRdb took this table from immuneACCESS and kept in-frame rearrangements with V and J called. Such tables lack part of the clones; where checked against another copy, unresolved V genes explain under half of the gap, and the rest is unexplained. V and J calls and clone size are as listed in that table; D and trimming were resolved from the DNA. Within this sample are some 120,000 clones, with about 80% of them counted one time only. Clones ranked in the top ten supply over 3% of the sample.

Sequenced material: blood. This receptor chain uses TRBV29-1 and TRBJ2-2, with a tentative D gene TRBD1 over 5 matching bases. The sequence was collected from a person aged 18 to 70 in good health. DNA sequence: TGCAGCGTGTGGACAACGAACACCGGGGAGCTGTTTTTT. It is translated as CSVWTTNTGELFF.